One sample yielded the 7 T cell receptor beta chains listed below, sequenced in a study of OX40 agonist ivuxolimab in advanced cancers. Repertoires were generated with immunoSEQ multiplex PCR, while TCRdb's copy carries only in-frame clones and drops some. Seen here are around 30,000 clones, 86% observed once, and the top ten hold approximately 33%. Sequences were derived from CD4+ or CD8+ T cells sorted from blood, sampled in a trial of the OX40 agonist ivuxolimab. All receptors come from an adult with an advanced solid tumor such as melanoma, head and neck, liver or kidney cancer.

The V and J genes are TRBV5-4 and TRBJ2-5, with a weak D call TRBD2 (7 bases). Trimming left V 3 bases short and J 5 bases short, with 26 bases between. There are 18 residues in the CDR3. Germline assignment: CDR1 SGHNT and CDR2 YYREEE (reference sequence). The DNA for the CDR3 is TGTGCCAGCAGCTCGACTAGCAGAGGGGGAGTGGAAGAGGAGACCCAGTACTTC. It is translated as CASSSTSRGGVEEETQYF.

The chain has TRBV7-9 and TRBJ2-3, with unresolved D. Trimming shortened V by 6 bases and J by 0 bases, and 19 bases separated the two germline ends. CDR1 is SEHNR, CDR2 FQNEAQ, per germline (reference sequence). The CDR3 contains 17 residues. The DNA of the CDR3 is TGTGCCAGCAGTTTTCCGTTGACGGCTATGAGCACAGATACGCAGTATTTT. Translation gives CASSFPLTAMSTDTQYF.

The rearrangement joins TRBV29-1 to TRBJ1-1; 9 bases map to TRBD1. Trimming took 7 bases from V and 3 from J; bases not matched to a gene: 6. The CDR3 sequence is 13 residues long. Germline CDR1 reads SQVTM; CDR2 reads ANQGSEA. The DNA of the CDR3 is TGCAGCGGGGGACAGGGCCCGGACACTGAAGCTTTCTTT. It yields the protein CSGGQGPDTEAFF. Complete variable domain (other parts from reference TRBV29-1 and TRBJ1-1): SAVISQKPSRDICQRGTSLTIQCQVDSQVTMMFWYRQQPGQSLTLIATANQGSEATYESGFVIDKFPISRPNLTFSTLTVSNMSPEDSSIYLCSGGQGPDTEAFFGQGTRLTVV.

The chain recombines TRBV2 with TRBJ2-7; a possible D gene is TRBD1 (6 bases). CDR3 length: 14 residues. Trimming stripped 6 bases from V and 5 bases from J, with 17 bases between. The germline V gene encodes CDR1 SNHLY and CDR2 FYNNEI. CDR3 coding DNA: TGTGCCAGCAGCCTGCAGGGGCGGGCTAACGAGCAGTACTTC. Translating it yields CASSLQGRANEQYF.

The V and J genes are TRBV7-9 and TRBJ1-4, with D uncertain. Per the germline V gene, CDR1 is SEHNR and CDR2 is FQNEAQ (reference sequence). The CDR3 runs to 11 residues. V lost 3 bases and J 8 bases, leaving 4 bases between the germline ends. The CDR3 region has the DNA TGTGCCAGCAGCTTTCAGGAAAAACTGTTTTTT. Amino acids: CASSFQEKLFF.

Only one count was recorded for this clone. The V and J genes are TRBV5-1 and TRBJ2-5, with D unresolved. The ends were cut back, 0 bases at V and 5 bases at J, with 11 bases in the middle. There are 14 residues in the CDR3. Germline V CDR1 and CDR2: SGHRS, YFSETQ. DNA of the CDR3: TGCGCCAGCAGCTTGGCTGGGGTTAAGGAGACCCAGTACTTC. Translating gives CASSLAGVKETQYF.

This chain connects TRBV6-5 to TRBJ1-4; D is undetermined. Per the germline V gene, CDR1 is MNHEY and CDR2 is SVGAGI. The CDR3 runs to 15 residues. Trimming left V 1 base short and J 0 bases short, with 6 bases between. CDR3 in amino acids: CASSYLSSTNEKLFF. The CDR3, as DNA: TGTGCCAGCAGTTACTTATCCTCAACTAATGAAAAACTGTTTTTT.